This T cell receptor (beta chain) was retrieved from a study of cytomegalovirus exposure and HLA in healthy donors. Study results and caveats: A few V segments could not be told apart, such as TRBV6-2 and TRBV6-3, and were left out. Previous analysis showed most TCR beta V segments were productive about 87% or about 30% of the time. An analysis that came later showed most CMV-associated TCR beta chains appearing HLA-restricted.

Regarding donors, all were healthy bone marrow donors. PCR amplification relied on 60 Vbeta primers (plus 13 Jbeta primers). Measured with immunoSEQ multiplex PCR; TCRdb has only the in-frame clones, and not every one. Seen here are 150,000 or so clones, more than 60% observed once, and the top ten hold 10% to 15%. On this clone: Its target is unknown.

Germline CDR1 is KGHSH and CDR2 is LQKENI. The CDR3 spans 16 residues. The V and J ends lost 2 bases and 5 bases, in that order; junction bases with no gene match: 11. This TCR derives from a man between 40 and 49 years old in good health and CMV-seropositive. The sample consisted of PBMCs. The gene calls are TRBV18 and TRBJ2-5; 7 nucleotides align to TRBD1. The chain's CDR3 is CASSPVPGQLSETQYF. As DNA, the CDR3 is TGTGCCAGCTCACCAGTCCCGGGACAGTTATCGGAGACCCAGTACTTC.